These 13 T cell receptor beta chains were all obtained from the same sample, sequenced in a study of OX40 agonist ivuxolimab in advanced cancers. The protocol was immunoSEQ multiplex PCR, while the TCRdb copy is restricted to in-frame clones and leaves out a portion. The sample consists of around 50,000 clones, roughly 85% of them appearing once. Source: CD4+ or CD8+ T cells sorted from blood, taken in a trial of the OX40 agonist ivuxolimab. These receptors came from an adult with an advanced solid tumor such as melanoma, head and neck, liver or kidney cancer.

The gene calls are TRBV5-5 and TRBJ1-1; unclear D gene. The V and J ends lost 3 bases and 11 bases respectively, with 17 bases between them. The CDR3 spans 13 residues. Germline lookup yields CDR1 SGHKS and CDR2 YYEKEE (reference sequence). CDR3 amino acids: CASSSEKAYGAFF. The CDR3 DNA reads as TGTGCCAGCAGCTCCGAAAAGGCCTATGGGGCTTTCTTT.

The rearrangement uses TRBV27 and TRBJ2-2; no clear D gene. CDR1 and CDR2 (germline): MNHEY, SMNVEV (reference sequence). The CDR3 extends over 13 amino acids. The V and J ends lost 4 bases and 1 base respectively, with 4 bases between them. CDR3 DNA: TGTGCCAGCAGTTGGGGGAACACCGGGGAGCTGTTTTTT. Encoded protein: CASSWGNTGELFF.

In DNA, the CDR3 is TGCGCCAGCAGCGGGGACAGGTCTGGGGATGAGCAGTTCTTC. The encoded protein is CASSGDRSGDEQFF. The gene calls are TRBV5-1 and TRBJ2-1, with 8 bases lining up with TRBD1. The CDR3 runs 14 residues. V shed 4 bases, J shed 8 bases, and the junction held 8 bases outside the gene matches. Germline lookup yields CDR1 SGHRS and CDR2 YFSETQ.

This chain joins TRBV5-1 and TRBJ1-2; weak D call: TRBD1 (5 bases). The V gene's germline CDR1 is SGHRS and CDR2 YFSETQ. The CDR3 length is 12 residues. With 6 bases removed from V and 6 bases from J, the gap between germline ends came to 12 bases. The CDR3 DNA reads as TGCGCCAGCACGGGGGAGGGGAATGGCTACACCTTC. Translating it yields CASTGEGNGYTF.

This clone was picked up one time. This chain links TRBV7-6 with TRBJ2-2; D is unresolved. V was trimmed by 5 bases and J by 3 bases, leaving 4 bases between them. Per germline, CDR1 SGHVS and CDR2 FNYEAQ. This CDR3 has 12 residues. CDR3 region: CASSPHTGELFF. As DNA, the CDR3 is TGTGCCAGCAGCCCTCACACCGGGGAGCTGTTTTTT.

The V and J genes are TRBV7-2 and TRBJ2-1; tentatively, D is TRBD2 (5 bases). Trimming pared 6 bases from V and 4 bases from J, leaving 13 bases between. CDR3 length: 14 amino acids. Germline CDR1 and CDR2: SGHTA and FQGNSA. The CDR3 coding sequence is TGTGCCAGCAGGTTACTAGTCGGGTACAATGAGCAGTTCTTC. It yields the protein CASRLLVGYNEQFF.

The chain uses TRBV28 and TRBJ2-7; 7 nucleotides line up with TRBD2. CDR1 is MDHEN and CDR2 is SYDVKM in the germline V gene. The CDR3 is made up of 15 amino acids. V dropped 2 bases and J dropped 2; count of bases not matched to a gene: 6. CDR3 coding DNA: TGTGCCAGCAGTTTAGCCAGCGGGGCCCCCTACGAGCAGTACTTC. Protein sequence: CASSLASGAPYEQYF.

This rearrangement joins TRBV4-2 to TRBJ2-7, with D perhaps matching TRBD1 or TRBD2 (5 bases each). Germline V gene data show CDR1 as LGHNA and CDR2 as YNFKEQ. V was trimmed by 3 bases and J by 2 bases, leaving 14 bases between them. The CDR3 spans 15 residues. The DNA for the CDR3 is TGTGCCAGCAGCCAGGAGACGCCGGGACCCTACGAGCAGTACTTC. It codes for CASSQETPGPYEQYF.

This chain uses TRBV4-3 with TRBJ2-1; 8 positions agree with TRBD1. Germline V gene sequence: CDR1 LGHNA, CDR2 YSLEER. The CDR3 spans 17 residues. The V gene end was trimmed by 1 base and the J gene end by 7 bases; junction bases not matched to a gene: 12. CDR3 region: CASSQVVPRGHGNEQFF. CDR3 nucleotide sequence: TGCGCCAGCAGCCAAGTTGTTCCCAGGGGGCATGGGAATGAGCAGTTCTTC.

The chain uses TRBV10-3 and TRBJ1-3; D unresolved. The CDR3 is made up of 14 amino acids. Germline assignment: CDR1 ENHRY and CDR2 SYGVKD. The V gene lost 0 bases and the J gene lost 3 bases, with 6 bases spanning the gap. Here the CDR3 DNA reads TGTGCCATCAGTGAGTCTGAACTTGGAAACACCATATATTTT. Translation gives CAISESELGNTIYF.

This CDR3 reads CASSPSGKEQYF. The CDR3 coding sequence is TGTGCCAGCAGCCCCTCGGGGAAGGAGCAGTATTTT. This chain uses TRBV11-2 with TRBJ2-3; TRBD2 is a possible D gene (5 bases). This CDR3 comprises 12 residues. The ends were cut back, 5 bases at V and 11 bases at J, with 14 bases in the middle. Germline CDR1 SGHAT, CDR2 FQNNGV.

This clone was detected a few times. The chain links TRBV27 to TRBJ2-7, with 8 nucleotides matching TRBD2. The CDR3 runs to 14 residues. The trim removed 3 bases at V and 1 base at J, leaving 2 bases unmatched. Germline-derived CDR1 and CDR2 are MNHEY and SMNVEV (reference sequence). CDR3: CASSFSGASYEQYF. CDR3 nucleotides: TGTGCCAGCAGTTTTAGCGGGGCATCCTACGAGCAGTACTTC.

This sequence joins TRBV6-6 and TRBJ1-1, with TRBD1 matching over 7 bases. Germline CDR1 and CDR2: MNHNY and SVGAGI (reference sequence). The CDR3 loop spans 14 amino acids. V dropped 6 bases and J dropped 2; count of bases not matched to a gene: 6. The CDR3 region is CASSYGTANTEAFF. CDR3 sequence (DNA): TGTGCCAGCAGCTACGGGACAGCTAACACTGAAGCTTTCTTT.